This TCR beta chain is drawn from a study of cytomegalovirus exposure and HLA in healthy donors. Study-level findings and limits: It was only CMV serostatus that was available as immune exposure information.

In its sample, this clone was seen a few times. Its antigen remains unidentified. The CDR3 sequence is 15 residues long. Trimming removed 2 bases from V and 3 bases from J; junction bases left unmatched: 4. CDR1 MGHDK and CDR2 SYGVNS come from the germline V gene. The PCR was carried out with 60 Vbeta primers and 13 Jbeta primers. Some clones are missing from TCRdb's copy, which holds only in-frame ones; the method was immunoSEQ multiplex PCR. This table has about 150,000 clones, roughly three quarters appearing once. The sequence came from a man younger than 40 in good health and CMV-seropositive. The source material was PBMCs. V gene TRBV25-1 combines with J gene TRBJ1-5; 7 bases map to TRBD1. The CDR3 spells CASSEGDRDNQPQHF. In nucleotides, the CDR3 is TGTGCCAGCAGTGAAGGTGACAGGGACAATCAGCCCCAGCATTTT.